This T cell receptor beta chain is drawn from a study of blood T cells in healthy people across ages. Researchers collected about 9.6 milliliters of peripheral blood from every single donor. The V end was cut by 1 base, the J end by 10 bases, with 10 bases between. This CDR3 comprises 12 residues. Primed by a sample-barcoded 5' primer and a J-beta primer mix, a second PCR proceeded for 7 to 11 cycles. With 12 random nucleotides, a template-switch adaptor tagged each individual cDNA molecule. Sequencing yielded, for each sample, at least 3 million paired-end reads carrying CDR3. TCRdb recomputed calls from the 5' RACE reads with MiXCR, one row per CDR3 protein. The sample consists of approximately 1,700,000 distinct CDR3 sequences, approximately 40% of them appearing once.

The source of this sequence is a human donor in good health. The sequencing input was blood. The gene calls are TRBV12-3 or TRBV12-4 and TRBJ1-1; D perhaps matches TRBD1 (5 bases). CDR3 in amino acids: CASSLGSGRAFF. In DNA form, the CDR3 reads TGTGCCAGCAGTTTAGGCTCAGGGAGAGCTTTCTTT.